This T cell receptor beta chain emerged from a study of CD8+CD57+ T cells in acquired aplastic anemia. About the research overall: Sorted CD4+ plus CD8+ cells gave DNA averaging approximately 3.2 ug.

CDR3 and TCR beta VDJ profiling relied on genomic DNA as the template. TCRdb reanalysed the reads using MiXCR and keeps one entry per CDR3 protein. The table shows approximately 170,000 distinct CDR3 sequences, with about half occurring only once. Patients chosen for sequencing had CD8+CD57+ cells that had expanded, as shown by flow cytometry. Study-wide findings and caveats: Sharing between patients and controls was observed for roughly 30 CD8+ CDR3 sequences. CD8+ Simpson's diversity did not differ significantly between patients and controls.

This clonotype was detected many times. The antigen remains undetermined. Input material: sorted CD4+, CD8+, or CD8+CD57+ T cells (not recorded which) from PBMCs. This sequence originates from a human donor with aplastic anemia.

CDR3 bases: TGCAGTGCTAGCGGGACTAGCTCCTACAATGAGCAGTTCTTC. Its translation: CSASGTSSYNEQFF. The rearrangement links TRBV20-1 to TRBJ2-1, with 8 positions matching TRBD2. CDR3 length equals 14 residues. After removal of 3 bases from V and 0 bases from J, the junction contained 1 base not matched to a gene. The V gene's germline CDR1 is DFQATT and CDR2 SNEGSKA (reference sequence).